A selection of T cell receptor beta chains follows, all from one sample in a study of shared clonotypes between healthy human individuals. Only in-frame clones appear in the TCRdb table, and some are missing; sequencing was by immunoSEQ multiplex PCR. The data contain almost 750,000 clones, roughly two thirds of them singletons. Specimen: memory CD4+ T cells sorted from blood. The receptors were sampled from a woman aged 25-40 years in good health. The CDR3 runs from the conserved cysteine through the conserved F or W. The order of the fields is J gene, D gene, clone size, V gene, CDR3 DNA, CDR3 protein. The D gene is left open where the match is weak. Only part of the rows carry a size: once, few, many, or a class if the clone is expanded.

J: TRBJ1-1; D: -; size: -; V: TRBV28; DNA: TGTGCCAGCAGATCTATAGACCGACTGAATACTGAAGCTTTCTTT; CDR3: CASRSIDRLNTEAFF
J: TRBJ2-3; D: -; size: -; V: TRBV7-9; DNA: TGTGCCAGCAGCACCTGGACCACAGATACGCAGTATTTT; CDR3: CASSTWTTDTQYF
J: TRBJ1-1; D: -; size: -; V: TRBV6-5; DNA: TGTGCCAGCAGTTACTCTCGGTCCGGCCCTGGAACTGAAGCTTTCTTT; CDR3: CASSYSRSGPGTEAFF
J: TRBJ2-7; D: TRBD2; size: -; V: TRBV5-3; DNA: TGTGCCAGATGGATAGCGGGGTCCTACGAGCAGTACTTC; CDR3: CARWIAGSYEQYF
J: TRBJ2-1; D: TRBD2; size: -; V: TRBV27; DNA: TGTGCCAGCAGTTTACGGCCTAGCGGGGCTTCCTACAATGAGCAGTTCTTC; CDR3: CASSLRPSGASYNEQFF
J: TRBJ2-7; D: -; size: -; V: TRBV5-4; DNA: TGTGCCAGCTCGACCGCGGGGCCACGTAACGAGCAGTACTTC; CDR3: CASSTAGPRNEQYF
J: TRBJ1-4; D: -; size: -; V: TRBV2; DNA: TGTGCCAGCAAGGGGCGGACAGCCTTACCAACTAATGAAAAACTGTTTTTT; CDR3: CASKGRTALPTNEKLFF
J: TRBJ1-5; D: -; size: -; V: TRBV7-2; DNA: TGTGCCAGCAGCTCAGGGATCCTCAACAATCAGCCCCAGCATTTT; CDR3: CASSSGILNNQPQHF
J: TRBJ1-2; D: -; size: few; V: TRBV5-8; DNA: TGTGCCAGCAGCTTGTACGGCGGCTACACCTTC; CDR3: CASSLYGGYTF
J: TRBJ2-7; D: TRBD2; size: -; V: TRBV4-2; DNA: TGTGCCAGCAGCCAAGCAGGAGGAAGCGGGAGGGCCTGGTATGAGCAGTACTTC; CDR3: CASSQAGGSGRAWYEQYF
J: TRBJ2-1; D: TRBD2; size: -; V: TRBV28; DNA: TGTGCCAGCAGTTCCCTAGCGGCTTCCTACAATGAGCAGTTCTTC; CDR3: CASSSLAASYNEQFF
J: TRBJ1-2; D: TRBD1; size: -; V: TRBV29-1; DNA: TGCAGCGTGGATCCGCCGGGACAGGGCCTTCCAGAGTATGGCTACACCTTC; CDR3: CSVDPPGQGLPEYGYTF
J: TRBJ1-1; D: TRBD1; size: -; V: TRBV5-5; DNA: TGTGCCAGCAGTTTTACAGGGGGCAGATCTACTGAAGCTTTCTTT; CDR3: CASSFTGGRSTEAFF
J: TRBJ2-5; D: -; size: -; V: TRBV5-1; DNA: TGCGCCAGCAGCGGGGGGACAGAAGGGGAGACCCAGTACTTC; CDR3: CASSGGTEGETQYF
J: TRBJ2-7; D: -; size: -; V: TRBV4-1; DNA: TGCGCCAGCAGCCAACCGGGACCGTTGGACGAGCAGTACTTC; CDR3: CASSQPGPLDEQYF
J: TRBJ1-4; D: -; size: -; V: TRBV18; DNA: TGTGCCAGCTCACCCGGGACTAGGGATGAAAAACTGTTTTTT; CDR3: CASSPGTRDEKLFF
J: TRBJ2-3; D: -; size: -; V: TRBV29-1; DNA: TGCAGCGTTGACCCGACGGGAAGGGGCACAGATACGCAGTATTTT; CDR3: CSVDPTGRGTDTQYF
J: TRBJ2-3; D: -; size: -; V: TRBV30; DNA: TGTGCCTGGAGTGATGGACTCTTGGGCCGCACAGATACGCAGTATTTT; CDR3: CAWSDGLLGRTDTQYF
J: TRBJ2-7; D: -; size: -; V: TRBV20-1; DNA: TGCAGTGCTAGAGAGGTCCTAGGGCAGTACTTC; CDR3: CSAREVLGQYF
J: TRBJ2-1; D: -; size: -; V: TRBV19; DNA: TGTGCCAGTAGTAGAGGTGTGGCGTACAATGAGCAGTTCTTC; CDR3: CASSRGVAYNEQFF
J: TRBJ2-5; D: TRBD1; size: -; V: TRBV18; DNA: TGTGCCAGCTCACCGGGACAGGGTCTAGAGACCCAGTACTTC; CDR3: CASSPGQGLETQYF
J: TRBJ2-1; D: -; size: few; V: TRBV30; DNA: TGTGCCTGGAGTGTGGACTCCCTGATTCATGAGCAGTTCTTC; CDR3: CAWSVDSLIHEQFF